Listed below are T cell receptor beta chains from one sample, sequenced in a study of shared clonotypes between healthy human individuals. Sequencing was performed with immunoSEQ multiplex PCR; in TCRdb, only in-frame clones are kept and a portion is missing. The table has about 460,000 clones, roughly three quarters seen once; the top ten hold about 12%. The sequenced sample consisted of PBMCs. The receptor set was obtained from a middle-aged woman in good health. Some clones in this sample may be carry-over from other donors' samples. Both conserved end residues are part of each CDR3. D genes are given only for firm matches. Expanded clones are given a class, and other clones once, few, many or no size at all.

length,D,J,V,size,DNA,CDR3
14,NA,TRBJ2-7,TRBV5-1,NA,TGCGCCAGCAGCTTCGGTCAGGGTCCCTACGAGCAGTACTTC,CASSFGQGPYEQYF
15,NA,TRBJ2-7,TRBV5-1,many,TGCGCCAGCAGCTTAAGCCGGGACACCTCCTACGAGCAGTACTTC,CASSLSRDTSYEQYF
13,NA,TRBJ2-7,TRBV2,NA,TGTGCCAGCAGTTCGGGAGTCTCCTACGAGCAGTACTTC,CASSSGVSYEQYF
11,NA,TRBJ2-7,TRBV28,NA,TGTGCCTTACGTTCTCTCGGGGAGCAGTACTTC,CALRSLGEQYF
13,NA,TRBJ2-1,TRBV29-1,NA,TGCAGCGTTGTTCCTGCTAGTAACAATGAGCAGTTCTTC,CSVVPASNNEQFF
14,NA,TRBJ2-3,TRBV5-1,NA,TGCGCCAGCAGCCTCGACATGGCGGGGGATACGCAGTATTTT,CASSLDMAGDTQYF
12,NA,TRBJ1-4,TRBV9,NA,TGTGCCAGCAGCGTTCAGGGTGGAAAACTGTTTTTT,CASSVQGGKLFF
18,TRBD1,TRBJ2-1,TRBV10-3,NA,TGTGCCATCAGTGATTCGCGGACAGGGGGTATTGGTTACAATGAGCAGTTCTTC,CAISDSRTGGIGYNEQFF
12,NA,TRBJ2-7,TRBV5-6,few,TGTGCCAGCAGCTCCGGGACATACGAGCAGTACTTC,CASSSGTYEQYF
14,NA,TRBJ1-1,TRBV5-1,NA,TGCGCCAGCAGCGTGCTTTCGGGGGAGACTGAAGCTTTCTTT,CASSVLSGETEAFF
12,NA,TRBJ1-2,TRBV28,NA,TGTGCCAGCGGGGGGGAGGGCTATGGCTACACCTTC,CASGGEGYGYTF
14,TRBD2,TRBJ2-4,TRBV19,NA,TGTGCCAGTAGTTCGCTAGCGGGAGGTAACATTCAGTACTTC,CASSSLAGGNIQYF
17,TRBD2,TRBJ2-1,TRBV27,NA,TGTGCCAGCAGCCAGGGTCCGGGACTAGGAATTATCAATGAGCAGTTCTTC,CASSQGPGLGIINEQFF
15,TRBD1,TRBJ1-1,TRBV18,NA,TGTGCCAGCTCCCTCTTCGGACAGGGGGACACTGAAGCTTTCTTT,CASSLFGQGDTEAFF
15,NA,TRBJ2-7,TRBV5-4,NA,TGTGCCACCAAAAAAAGCAGCGGAAAATCCTACGAGCAGTACTTC,CATKKSSGKSYEQYF
14,NA,TRBJ2-7,TRBV28,NA,TGTGCCAGCAGTTTTCTCCTACCTTCCTACGAGCAGTACTTC,CASSFLLPSYEQYF
18,TRBD2,TRBJ2-7,TRBV4-1,NA,TGCGCCAGCAGCCGTGGGACTAGCGGGAGGGCCAGCTCCTACGAGCAGTACTTC,CASSRGTSGRASSYEQYF
16,TRBD2,TRBJ2-3,TRBV7-9,NA,TGTGCCAGCAGCTCCCAGCGGGGACTGGGCACAGATACGCAGTATTTT,CASSSQRGLGTDTQYF
15,NA,TRBJ2-6,TRBV6-4,NA,TGTGCCAGCAAAAGCGACAACTCTGGGGCCAACGTCCTGACTTTC,CASKSDNSGANVLTF
15,TRBD2,TRBJ2-7,TRBV6-6,NA,TGTGCCAGCAGTTTCCCTAGCGGGAGTGGCGACGAGCAGTACTTC,CASSFPSGSGDEQYF
15,NA,TRBJ2-2,TRBV5-1,NA,TGCGCCAGCAGCCAGTTTGGGAGAGAAACCGGGGAGCTGTTTTTT,CASSQFGRETGELFF
15,TRBD1,TRBJ2-1,TRBV6-1,NA,TGTGCCAGCAGTGAAGACGGGACAGACTACAATGAGCAGTTCTTC,CASSEDGTDYNEQFF
13,NA,TRBJ2-7,TRBV27,NA,TGTGCCAGCGCGGGGACTGGGGGTACGACGCAGTACTTC,CASAGTGGTTQYF
18,TRBD1,TRBJ2-5,TRBV4-1,NA,TGCGCCAGCAGCCACCGGTTGAGACAGGGACCTTCGCTGCAGACCCAGTACTTC,CASSHRLRQGPSLQTQYF
14,TRBD1,TRBJ1-1,TRBV29-1,NA,TGCAGCGTGGCACAGGGGCCCATGAACACTGAAGCTTTCTTT,CSVAQGPMNTEAFF
16,TRBD2,TRBJ2-7,TRBV27,once,TGTGCCAGCCGTGGGCTAGCGGGAGGGCAGGTAGGGGAGCAGTACTTC,CASRGLAGGQVGEQYF
15,TRBD2,TRBJ2-1,TRBV30,NA,TGTGCCTGGAGTTTGACTAGCGGGTACTACAATGAGCAGTTCTTC,CAWSLTSGYYNEQFF
15,NA,TRBJ1-2,TRBV9,NA,TGTGCCAGCAGCGTAGGTGGGACACCGATTTATGGCTACACCTTC,CASSVGGTPIYGYTF
14,TRBD1,TRBJ2-7,TRBV7-2,once,TGTGCCAGCAGCTTAGGACAGGGATTCTACGAGCAGTACTTC,CASSLGQGFYEQYF
13,NA,TRBJ1-5,TRBV28,NA,TGTGCCAGCAGCGTGCGTTGGAATCAGCCCCAGCATTTT,CASSVRWNQPQHF
13,NA,TRBJ2-1,TRBV5-1,once,TGCGCCAGCAGCGAGGGGGAAAACAATGAGCAGTTCTTC,CASSEGENNEQFF
16,TRBD2,TRBJ2-1,TRBV5-1,few,TGCGCCAGCAGCCATAGCGGGAGGGTCCTTTTGGATGAGCAGTTCTTC,CASSHSGRVLLDEQFF
14,TRBD1,TRBJ2-7,TRBV15,few,TGTGCCACCAGCAGCGGGACAGGGACCTACGAGCAGTACTTC,CATSSGTGTYEQYF
14,NA,TRBJ2-5,TRBV5-1,NA,TGCGCCAGCAGCTTGACTGGAAACCAAGAGACCCAGTACTTC,CASSLTGNQETQYF
14,NA,TRBJ1-1,TRBV27,NA,TGTGCCAGCAGTTCGCGAGGCTCGAACACTGAAGCTTTCTTT,CASSSRGSNTEAFF
14,NA,TRBJ1-2,TRBV9,NA,TGTGCCAGCAGCTCCCGGGGGGGGCTCTATGGCTACACCTTC,CASSSRGGLYGYTF
13,NA,TRBJ1-1,TRBV7-9,few,TGTGCCAGCAGCTTAGTGGGGAACACTGAAGCTTTCTTT,CASSLVGNTEAFF
13,NA,TRBJ1-1,TRBV5-5,many,TGTGCCAGCAGCTTAACAGACGGCACTGAAGCTTTCTTT,CASSLTDGTEAFF
18,TRBD1,TRBJ1-3,TRBV4-1,few,TGCGCCAGCAGCCAAGAAAGGGAGGGGACAGGGGTTTGGAACACCATATATTTT,CASSQEREGTGVWNTIYF
15,NA,TRBJ2-7,TRBV5-1,NA,TGCGCCAGCAGCTTGGGTGTGGGGCGCTCCTACGAGCAGTACTTC,CASSLGVGRSYEQYF
15,TRBD1,TRBJ2-2,TRBV7-7,NA,TGTGCCAGCAGCCAAACAGGGGGAAACACCGGGGAGCTGTTTTTT,CASSQTGGNTGELFF
15,NA,TRBJ1-4,TRBV4-3,NA,TGCGCCAGCAGCCTAGACAGAACAACTAATGAAAAACTGTTTTTT,CASSLDRTTNEKLFF
16,TRBD1,TRBJ2-3,TRBV5-4,NA,TGTGCCAGCAGCTTGGTTGGTGGGACAGGGCCGGATACGCAGTATTTT,CASSLVGGTGPDTQYF
14,TRBD2,TRBJ2-1,TRBV9,once,TGTGCCAGCAGCGGTGTAGGCGGGAGAAATGAGCAGTTCTTC,CASSGVGGRNEQFF
16,TRBD2,TRBJ2-2,TRBV10-1,once,TGCGCCAGCAGTGAAACCGGGACTAGCGGGACCGGGGAGCTGTTTTTT,CASSETGTSGTGELFF